A single sample is the source of the 30 T cell receptor beta chains below, sequenced in a study of OX40 agonist ivuxolimab in advanced cancers. The data were produced by immunoSEQ multiplex PCR, yet TCRdb's version contains in-frame clones alone and is incomplete. The profile shows 58,000 or so clones, roughly four fifths of them singletons. The source was CD4+ or CD8+ T cells sorted from blood, collected in a trial of the OX40 agonist ivuxolimab. The receptors were gathered from an adult with an advanced solid tumor such as melanoma, head and neck, liver or kidney cancer.

V is TRBV4-2 and J is TRBJ2-1; D remains unclear. The germline V gene encodes CDR1 LGHNA and CDR2 YNFKEQ. V gave up 0 bases and J gave up 8 bases, with 8 bases separating them. The CDR3 loop spans 13 amino acids. The CDR3, as DNA: TGTGCCAGCAGCCAAGAATTGGTCGATGAGCAGTTCTTC. Translating it yields CASSQELVDEQFF.

In this sample, this clone turned up once. The chain has TRBV30 and TRBJ2-1; 11 positions agree with TRBD2. The germline gives CDR1 GTSNPN, CDR2 SVGIG (reference sequence). Trimming took 8 bases from V and 5 from J; bases not matched to a gene: 5. CDR3 length equals 13 residues. The CDR3: CAQLAGAHNEQFF. In nucleotides, the CDR3 is TGTGCCCAACTAGCGGGAGCTCACAATGAGCAGTTCTTC.

The genes are TRBV6-5 and TRBJ2-2; D gene ambiguous. Deletions cut 4 bases from V and 5 bases from J, with 5 bases between. Germline-derived CDR1 and CDR2 are MNHEY and SVGAGI. There are 12 residues in the CDR3. CDR3 in amino acids: CASSSLTGELFF. The CDR3 coding sequence is TGTGCCAGCAGTTCCCTGACCGGGGAGCTGTTTTTT.

This chain uses TRBV19 with TRBJ2-5; TRBD1 matches 8 bases. Per germline, CDR1 LNHDA and CDR2 SQIVND (reference sequence). The V gene end was trimmed by 3 bases and the J gene end by 2 bases; junction bases not matched to a gene: 2. CDR3 size: 14 residues. In DNA, the CDR3 is TGTGCCAGTAGTATCAACAGGGGGCAAGAGACCCAGTACTTC. Protein: CASSINRGQETQYF.

The CDR3 protein is CASTGLRGPPYEQYF. The CDR3 nucleotides are TGTGCCAGCACCGGTTTACGGGGCCCACCCTACGAGCAGTACTTC. V usage is TRBV5-6 and J usage is TRBJ2-7; either TRBD1 or TRBD2 may fit D (5 bases each). There are 15 residues in the CDR3. V lost 6 bases, J lost 2 bases, and 18 bases lay in between. CDR1 and CDR2 (germline): SGHDT, YYEEEE. The variable domain in full, with the rest retrieved from reference TRBV5-6 and TRBJ2-7, is DAGVTQSPTHLIKTRGQQVTLRCSPKSGHDTVSWYQQALGQGPQFIFQYYEEEERQRGNFPDRFSGHQFPNYSSELNVNALLLGDSALYLCASTGLRGPPYEQYFGPGTRLTVT.

This clone has more than one count but fewer than ten. Relative to the germline gene, one junction end is altered; a read error may explain this. The chain recombines TRBV30 with TRBJ2-3, with 11 bases matching TRBD2. The germline V gene has CDR1 GTSNPN and CDR2 SVGIG (reference sequence). The CDR3 is 14 residues long. As DNA, the CDR3 is TGTGCCTGGAGTCCAAGTGTTACTAGCGGGAGCCCGGATTTT. It specifies CAWSPSVTSGSPDF.

This chain uses TRBV6-1 with TRBJ1-1; D is uncertain. The CDR3 contains 15 residues. V gave up 0 bases and J gave up 3 bases, with 11 bases separating them. Germline CDR1 is MNHNS and CDR2 is SASEGT. CDR3 coding DNA: TGTGCCAGCAGTGAAGCCACCTGGATGGACACTGAAGCTTTCTTT. Its protein product is CASSEATWMDTEAFF.

This chain connects TRBV10-3 to TRBJ2-5; a possible D gene is TRBD2 (5 bases). This CDR3 has 14 residues. The V end was cut by 6 bases, the J end by 4 bases, with 15 bases between. Germline values: CDR1 ENHRY, CDR2 SYGVKD. CDR3 sequence: CAISAGGQGETQYF. As DNA, the CDR3 is TGTGCCATCAGCGCGGGCGGGCAAGGAGAGACCCAGTACTTC.

CDR3 DNA: TGTGCCAGCACCCAGATGAGAGCCGGGGAGCTGTTTTTT. Translating it yields CASTQMRAGELFF. This chain connects TRBV7-6 to TRBJ2-2, with no clear D. The CDR3 contains 13 residues. V lost 7 bases to trimming and J lost 6 bases, with 12 bases between them. Germline lookup yields CDR1 SGHVS and CDR2 FNYEAQ.

The chain joins TRBV18 to TRBJ1-1; TRBD1 agrees at 7 bases. CDR1 is KGHSH, CDR2 LQKENI, per germline. The CDR3 runs to 16 residues. Unmatched junction bases numbered 8, after V lost 1 base and J lost 3 bases. The CDR3 DNA follows: TGTGCCAGCTCACCACGCGCCCAGGGGGGGCACACTGAAGCTTTCTTT. Translation: CASSPRAQGGHTEAFF.

V is TRBV6-1 and J is TRBJ1-1, with D perhaps TRBD1 (5 bases). Germline V CDR1 and CDR2: MNHNS, SASEGT. The CDR3 sequence is 15 residues long. Trimming stripped 3 bases from V and 0 bases from J, with 11 bases between. The DNA for the CDR3 is TGTGCCAGCAGTGAGGGGGTTTACATGAACACTGAAGCTTTCTTT. This sequence encodes CASSEGVYMNTEAFF.

The chain uses TRBV9 and TRBJ2-1; no reliable D call. Trimming cost V 2 bases and J 10 bases, with 25 bases left between them. The CDR3 length is 17 residues. CDR1 and CDR2 (germline): SGDLS, YYNGEE. The CDR3, as DNA: TGTGCCAGCAGCGTCGACGAATTGTGGGGTCCAAATTGGGAGCAGTTCTTC. It translates to CASSVDELWGPNWEQFF.

V and J are TRBV19 and TRBJ1-1; possibly TRBD1 for D (5 bases). There are 14 residues in the CDR3. Germline CDR1 reads LNHDA; CDR2 reads SQIVND (reference sequence). The germline V and J ends were trimmed by 7 bases and 1 base, with 13 bases remaining between them. This CDR3 is CASIGWGENTEAFF. DNA for the CDR3: TGTGCCAGTATTGGATGGGGCGAGAACACTGAAGCTTTCTTT.

This chain uses TRBV2 with TRBJ1-4, with TRBD1 as a possible D gene (5 bases). Germline V gives CDR1 SNHLY, CDR2 FYNNEI. CDR3 length: 15 amino acids. The V and J ends lost 4 bases and 0 bases respectively, with 9 bases between them. CDR3 sequence: CASSGRTSTNEKLFF. CDR3 DNA sequence: TGTGCCAGCAGTGGGCGGACATCAACTAATGAAAAACTGTTTTTT.

The CDR3: CASSLPTSGGRTDTQYF. CDR3 sequence (DNA): TGTGCCAGCAGTTTGCCAACTAGCGGGGGCCGCACAGATACGCAGTATTTT. This chain uses TRBV28 with TRBJ2-3; 11 bases are shared with TRBD2. The germline V gene encodes CDR1 MDHEN and CDR2 SYDVKM. The length of the CDR3 is 17 residues. The V segment lost 3 bases and the J segment 1 base; nucleotides outside the gene matches: 6.

V and J are TRBV6-6 and TRBJ2-7, with D perhaps being TRBD1 or TRBD2 (5 bases each). CDR3 size: 12 residues. Trimming stripped 6 bases from V and 4 bases from J, with 10 bases between. Per the germline V gene, CDR1 is MNHNY and CDR2 is SVGAGI (reference sequence). CDR3 sequence (DNA): TGTGCCAGCAGCCCGGGGCTTTACGAGCAGTACTTC. Translating gives CASSPGLYEQYF.

The V call is TRBV6-5, the J call TRBJ2-1; TRBD1 is a possible D gene (7 bases). Germline V CDR1 and CDR2: MNHEY, SVGAGI. The V gene lost 6 bases and the J gene lost 6 bases, with 15 bases spanning the gap. The CDR3 loop spans 14 amino acids. The CDR3 sequence is CASSRGGGTNEQFF. The CDR3 nucleotides read TGTGCCAGCAGCCGAGGGGGCGGGACCAATGAGCAGTTCTTC.

This clone has only a few counts. The genes are TRBV7-2 and TRBJ1-2; D is unresolved. Trimming cost V 6 bases and J 4 bases, with 12 bases left between them. The germline V gene encodes CDR1 SGHTA and CDR2 FQGNSA. The CDR3 spans 13 residues. The CDR3 reads CASRSAEAYGYTF. CDR3 nucleotide sequence: TGTGCCAGCAGATCGGCTGAGGCCTATGGCTACACCTTC.

A word on this clone: The same CDR3 is also encoded by other DNA sequences in this sample. The CDR3 DNA reads TGCAGCGTTGAGGGGACAGTAACTGAAGCTTTCTTT. Its translation is CSVEGTVTEAFF. This chain uses TRBV29-1 with TRBJ1-1; 7 positions agree with TRBD1. V was clipped by 3 bases and J by 5 bases; unmatched bases: 3. Germline loops: CDR1 SQVTM, CDR2 ANQGSEA. The CDR3 length is 12 residues.

The genes are TRBV9 and TRBJ2-7, with 8 bases fitting TRBD1. Germline V lookup: CDR1 SGDLS, CDR2 YYNGEE. Germline trimming cut 0 bases from V and 5 bases from J; bases unmatched to any gene: 13. The CDR3 covers 17 residues. The chain's CDR3 is CASSVGLEGQAFDEQYF. Here the CDR3 DNA reads TGTGCCAGCAGCGTAGGTCTAGAGGGACAGGCTTTCGACGAGCAGTACTTC.

J is TRBJ1-4 and V is TRBV11-2; D not resolved. The CDR3 covers 14 residues. Trimming removed 5 bases at V and 4 bases at J, with 11 bases between. Germline V lookup: CDR1 SGHAT, CDR2 FQNNGV. The CDR3 spells CASSPPPINEKLFF. As DNA, the CDR3 is TGTGCCAGCAGCCCCCCGCCGATTAATGAAAAACTGTTTTTT.

The chain recombines TRBV9 with TRBJ2-7; possibly TRBD2 for D (5 bases). Germline CDR1 and CDR2: SGDLS and YYNGEE. The CDR3 length is 13 residues. V was clipped by 2 bases and J by 4 bases, with 10 bases between them. CDR3 DNA: TGTGCCAGCAGCGTCGGTCTAGCTTACGAGCAGTACTTC. It yields the protein CASSVGLAYEQYF.

CDR3 residues: CASTLPGLGARSGGANVLTF. In DNA form, the CDR3 reads TGTGCCAGCACCCTCCCGGGGTTAGGGGCCCGCTCTGGTGGGGCCAACGTCCTGACTTTC. The chain couples TRBV27 to TRBJ2-6; D possibly uses TRBD1 or TRBD2 (5 bases each). The CDR3 length is 20 residues. V lost 7 bases and J lost 3, with 28 bases in between. The germline CDR1 and CDR2 sequences are MNHEY and SMNVEV (reference sequence).

V usage is TRBV29-1 and J usage is TRBJ1-1; unclear D gene. CDR3 length: 11 residues. Trimming took 4 bases from V and 5 from J, leaving 8 bases between them. The germline CDR1 and CDR2 sequences are SQVTM and ANQGSEA. CDR3 sequence reads: CSVGSQTEAFF. Written as DNA, the CDR3 is TGCAGCGTTGGGTCCCAAACTGAAGCTTTCTTT.

The chain uses TRBV27 and TRBJ2-7, with D possibly being TRBD1 (5 bases). The V gene's germline CDR1 is MNHEY and CDR2 SMNVEV (reference sequence). This CDR3 region has 16 residues. Trimming took off 2 bases at V and 4 bases at J, with 18 bases between the two ends. CDR3: CASSLASATATYEQYF. CDR3 sequence (DNA): TGTGCCAGCAGTTTAGCCTCCGCGACAGCAACTTACGAGCAGTACTTC.

This rearrangement joins TRBV25-1 to TRBJ2-5, with TRBD2 matching over 10 bases. The junction had 8 bases not matched to a gene; V was cut back by 6 bases and J by 7 bases. Germline assignment: CDR1 MGHDK and CDR2 SYGVNS. CDR3 length equals 14 residues. This CDR3 reads CASRPSGRAGTQYF. For the CDR3, the DNA is TGTGCCAGCAGACCTAGCGGGAGAGCGGGGACCCAGTACTTC.

This sequence joins TRBV5-1 and TRBJ2-2; 9 bases map to TRBD2. V shed 4 bases, J shed 0 bases, and the junction held 7 bases outside the gene matches. Germline values: CDR1 SGHRS, CDR2 YFSETQ. The CDR3 loop spans 17 amino acids. In DNA, the CDR3 is TGCGCCAGCAGCCCCTTGACTAGCGGCGCGAACACCGGGGAGCTGTTTTTT. This encodes CASSPLTSGANTGELFF.

The rearrangement joins TRBV2 to TRBJ2-3, with D hard to call. Germline assignment: CDR1 SNHLY and CDR2 FYNNEI. With 4 bases removed from V and 1 base from J, the gap between germline ends came to 9 bases. CDR3 length: 14 amino acids. DNA of the CDR3: TGTGCCAGCAGTGTCGGTGCGGGCACAGATACGCAGTATTTT. It codes for CASSVGAGTDTQYF.

The chain couples TRBV9 to TRBJ2-1; 12 nucleotides align to TRBD2. Germline V gene sequence: CDR1 SGDLS, CDR2 YYNGEE. The CDR3 runs 15 residues. V lost 5 bases and J lost 3; bases outside the gene matches: 3. The CDR3 here is CASSRTSGIYNEQFF. Written as DNA, the CDR3 is TGTGCCAGCAGTAGGACTAGCGGGATCTACAATGAGCAGTTCTTC.

This rearrangement joins TRBV19 to TRBJ1-5; maybe TRBD1 (6 bases). The germline V gene has CDR1 LNHDA and CDR2 SQIVND (reference sequence). Trimming pared 5 bases from V and 7 bases from J, leaving 21 bases between. CDR3 length: 16 amino acids. The CDR3 loop is CASSLQGGGPEQPQHF. CDR3 sequence (DNA): TGTGCCAGTAGTCTACAAGGGGGGGGGCCGGAGCAGCCCCAGCATTTT.